This T cell receptor beta chain originates from a study of T-cell reconstitution after alpha-beta-depleted transplantation in children. Broader study findings: It was surviving recipient T cells and thymic progenitors that gave some patients high TCRbeta diversity at day 60. T-cell counts and diversity were attributed mostly to newly produced T cells one year after transplant. Reportedly, roughly two months post-transplant, alpha-beta T cells arose from several hundred expanded graft clones.

Many counts were recorded for this clonotype. Its antigen is as yet unknown. Germline V gene lookup returns CDR1 SGHVS and CDR2 FQNEAQ. The CDR3 consists of 18 residues. The V and J ends lost 4 bases and 2 bases respectively, with 21 bases between them. For TCRbeta, the library was prepared with unique molecular identifiers. One entry per CDR3 protein results from TCRdb running MiXCR on the PCR reads. This sample has about 640,000 distinct CDR3 sequences; 13% occur once, and the top ten carry 2.2%. The chain carries TRBV7-8 and TRBJ2-1; no reliable D call. The source was PBMCs, mostly from graft donor cells, collected 360 days after TCRalphabeta/CD19-depleted stem cell transplant. This clonotype was obtained from a male patient younger than 18 who had a stem cell transplant for acute myeloid leukemia, so the T cells may come from the graft donor. CDR3 in DNA: TGTGCCAGCAGCTACCCTTGGCGCAACGGCACTGCCTACAATGAGCAGTTCTTC. This codes for CASSYPWRNGTAYNEQFF. Using reference TRBV7-8 and TRBJ2-1 for the parts outside the CDR3, the full variable domain is GAGVSQSPRYKVAKRGQDVALRCDPISGHVSLFWYQQALGQGPEFLTYFQNEAQLDKSGLPSDRFFAERPEGSVSTLKIQRTQQEDSAVYLCASSYPWRNGTAYNEQFFGPGTRLTVL.